Each of the 26 T cell receptor beta chains below was sequenced from the same sample in a study of multiple sclerosis patients with progressive multifocal leukoencephalopathy. This sample's time point: before natalizumab initiation. Sequencing was performed with immunoSEQ multiplex PCR; in TCRdb, only in-frame clones are kept and a portion is missing. The profile covers under 35,000 clones, with 90% to 95% appearing a single time and less than 2% taken by the ten largest. Input material: PBMCs. The receptors shown here come from a man aged 25-45 years with multiple sclerosis.

The V and J genes are TRBV6-6 and TRBJ2-7, with 7 bases matching TRBD1. V was clipped by 5 bases and J by 3 bases; unmatched bases: 7. The germline V gene encodes CDR1 MNHNY and CDR2 SVGAGI (reference sequence). The CDR3 extends over 14 amino acids. The CDR3 is CASSPRTGYYEQYV. In DNA form, the CDR3 reads TGTGCCAGCAGTCCCAGGACAGGTTACTACGAGCAGTACGTC.

V and J are TRBV6-5 and TRBJ2-3; 9 bases are a match to TRBD2. Germline-derived CDR1 and CDR2 are MNHEY and SVGAGI. Trimming at V came to 6 bases and at J to 4 bases, leaving 8 bases not matched to a gene. The CDR3 loop spans 15 amino acids. CDR3 DNA: TGTGCCAGCAGACCGACTAGCGGTGGGGCAGATACGCAGTATTTT. It specifies CASRPTSGGADTQYF.

The chain has TRBV15 and TRBJ2-1, with 9 bases identical to TRBD2. This CDR3 comprises 17 residues. Germline trimming cut 1 base from V and 5 bases from J; bases unmatched to any gene: 9. The germline V gene encodes CDR1 LNHNV and CDR2 YYDKDF (reference sequence). The CDR3 is CATSRGREGPINNEQFF. The CDR3 bases are TGTGCCACCAGCAGAGGGCGGGAGGGCCCTATAAACAATGAGCAGTTCTTC.

The chain combines TRBV4-3 with TRBJ1-3, with TRBD1 matching 8 bases. Germline V gene lookup returns CDR1 LGHNA and CDR2 YSLEER. Trimming at V came to 2 bases and at J to 3 bases, leaving 6 bases not matched to a gene. CDR3 length: 16 amino acids. CDR3 bases: TGCGCCAGCAGCCAACTCACAGGGGGTAATGGAAACACCATATATTTT. This codes for CASSQLTGGNGNTIYF.

The chain combines TRBV19 with TRBJ1-2, with D unresolved. CDR1 LNHDA and CDR2 SQIVND come from the germline V gene (reference sequence). The germline V and J ends were trimmed by 7 bases and 5 bases, with 17 bases remaining between them. The CDR3 is 14 residues long. The CDR3 is CASMGEQYGYGYTF. The CDR3 DNA follows: TGTGCCAGTATGGGTGAACAGTATGGGTATGGCTACACCTTC.

This chain connects TRBV5-6 to TRBJ2-2; a weak D match, TRBD2 (6 bases). Per the germline V gene, CDR1 is SGHDT and CDR2 is YYEEEE. Trimming left V 4 bases short and J 1 base short, with 23 bases between. The CDR3 has 19 amino acids. The chain's CDR3 is CASSHPWLPSVENTGELFF. The CDR3 DNA reads as TGTGCCAGCAGCCATCCCTGGCTACCTAGCGTAGAGAACACCGGGGAGCTGTTTTTT.

The chain links TRBV29-1 to TRBJ2-1; 8 bases map to TRBD1. Germline CDR1 reads SQVTM; CDR2 reads ANQGSEA. The ends lost 7 bases at V and 4 bases at J; junction bases unmatched: 12. This CDR3 contains 15 residues. CDR3 DNA sequence: TGCAGCGCCCTTCCGACAGGGGCCGTATACAATGAGCAGTTCTTC. Translated: CSALPTGAVYNEQFF.

This clone was seen a handful of times. The chain is built from TRBV11-2 and TRBJ2-4, with D unresolved. Looked up from germline, CDR1 is SGHAT and CDR2 is FQNNGV. The CDR3 is made up of 15 amino acids. Trimming shortened V by 2 bases and J by 0 bases, and 8 bases separated the two germline ends. The CDR3 sequence: CASSLRGVAKNIQYF. The CDR3 DNA is TGTGCCAGCAGCTTACGTGGGGTAGCCAAAAACATTCAGTACTTC.

This sequence joins TRBV12-5 and TRBJ2-7, with 7 bases that match TRBD1. V lost 6 bases to trimming and J lost 3 bases; unmatched junction nucleotides: 11. This CDR3 spans 15 amino acids. The germline V gene has CDR1 LGHNT and CDR2 FRNRAP. CDR3 bases: TGTGCTAGTGGCCCTCCCCAGGGGGTTAACTACGAGCAGTACTTC. It encodes CASGPPQGVNYEQYF.

The rearrangement uses TRBV12-5 and TRBJ1-2; TRBD1 aligns across 10 bases. The CDR3 loop spans 13 amino acids. Per germline, CDR1 LGHNT and CDR2 FRNRAP. After removal of 5 bases from V and 8 bases from J, the junction contained 5 bases not matched to a gene. The CDR3 loop is CASGPDRGQGYTF. The CDR3 nucleotides read TGTGCTAGTGGTCCAGACAGGGGGCAAGGCTACACCTTC.

The CDR3 DNA reads as TGCGCCAGCAGCCAAGTACTGGGATCTAACTATGGCTACACCTTC. As protein: CASSQVLGSNYGYTF. The V and J genes are TRBV4-3 and TRBJ1-2; D unresolved. Germline CDR1 and CDR2: LGHNA and YSLEER. The germline V and J ends were trimmed by 1 base and 0 bases, with 9 bases remaining between them. This CDR3 spans 15 amino acids.

The rearrangement links TRBV4-2 to TRBJ1-5, with a weak D call TRBD1 (5 bases). The CDR3 sequence is 18 residues long. The germline V gene encodes CDR1 LGHNA and CDR2 YNFKEQ. Trimming left V 0 bases short and J 7 bases short, with 22 bases between. The CDR3 coding sequence is TGTGCCAGCAGCCAAGAGTTTTCGGGGCAGGGCGGTGAGCAGCCCCAGCATTTT. This codes for CASSQEFSGQGGEQPQHF.

About this clone itself: The junction and the germline gene differ at one end; a read error may be behind it. V gene TRBV7-7 combines with J gene TRBJ2-5; D might be TRBD1 or TRBD2, each matching 5 bases. Germline V CDR1 and CDR2: SSHAT, FNYEAQ (reference sequence). The CDR3 has 15 amino acids. CDR3 in DNA: TGTGCTAGCAGCTTGTGGGGGTCTGCCCAAGAGACCCAGTACTTC. Translation gives CASSLWGSAQETQYF.

This clone was counted a single time. CDR3 residues: CASSLAPPLAGAYEQYF. In DNA form, the CDR3 reads TGTGCCAGCAGCCTTGCCCCGCCGTTAGCGGGAGCTTACGAGCAGTACTTC. The V and J genes are TRBV7-6 and TRBJ2-7, with 9 positions matching TRBD2. CDR3 length: 17 amino acids. Germline assignment: CDR1 SGHVS and CDR2 FNYEAQ. V shed 5 bases and J 4 bases; nucleotides not matched to a gene: 15.

The chain joins TRBV7-9 to TRBJ2-5; tentatively, D is TRBD2 (6 bases). V was clipped by 2 bases and J by 5 bases, with 12 bases between them. Germline assignment: CDR1 SEHNR and CDR2 FQNEAQ (reference sequence). The CDR3 spans 14 residues. CDR3 nucleotide sequence: TGTGCCAGCAGCTTATTGTCGGGGAGGGAGACCCAGTACTTC. As protein: CASSLLSGRETQYF. The variable domain in full, completed from reference TRBV7-9 and TRBJ2-5, reads DTGVSQNPRHKITKRGQNVTFRCDPISEHNRLYWYRQTLGQGPEFLTYFQNEAQLEKSRLLSDRFSAERPKGSFSTLEIQRTEQGDSAMYLCASSLLSGRETQYFGPGTRLLVL.

The rearrangement uses TRBV13 and TRBJ2-2; D gene unclear. CDR3 length equals 14 residues. Germline CDR1 PRHDT, CDR2 FYEKMQ (reference sequence). Trimming removed 4 bases at V and 4 bases at J, with 10 bases between. CDR3: CASSSTPTTGELFF. The CDR3 nucleotides read TGTGCCAGCAGCTCCACCCCGACCACCGGGGAGCTGTTTTTT.

The rearrangement links TRBV5-1 to TRBJ2-3, with TRBD2 identical over 12 bases. The germline CDR1 and CDR2 sequences are SGHRS and YFSETQ. The CDR3 is 17 residues long. The J segment lost 0 bases and the V segment lost 4 bases, leaving 6 bases of the junction unmatched. In DNA, the CDR3 is TGCGCCAGCAGCCGGGCTAGCGGGAGGGCTAGCACAGATACGCAGTATTTT. It yields the protein CASSRASGRASTDTQYF.

The V and J genes are TRBV5-6 and TRBJ2-3, with TRBD2 matching over 8 bases. Germline V gene sequence: CDR1 SGHDT, CDR2 YYEEEE. This CDR3 is 14 amino acids long. V lost 1 base to trimming and J lost 6 bases; unmatched junction nucleotides: 4. Written as DNA, the CDR3 is TGTGCCAGCAGCTTGTTTCCGGGAGGGGATACGCAGTATTTT. Translated: CASSLFPGGDTQYF. Combining the CDR3 with reference TRBV5-6 and TRBJ2-3 gives the whole variable domain DAGVTQSPTHLIKTRGQQVTLRCSPKSGHDTVSWYQQALGQGPQFIFQYYEEEERQRGNFPDRFSGHQFPNYSSELNVNALLLGDSALYLCASSLFPGGDTQYFGPGTRLTVL.

The rearrangement uses TRBV25-1 and TRBJ1-3; 8 bases map to TRBD1. The CDR3 is made up of 14 amino acids. J gave up 14 bases and V 3 bases, and 12 bases lay outside the gene matches. From germline, CDR1 is MGHDK and CDR2 SYGVNS. CDR3 sequence reads: CASSEWGTGEDVYF. CDR3 nucleotide sequence: TGTGCCAGCAGTGAGTGGGGGACAGGTGAAGATGTATATTTT.

The chain joins TRBV2 to TRBJ1-5; maybe TRBD1 (5 bases). CDR3 length equals 14 residues. Germline loops: CDR1 SNHLY, CDR2 FYNNEI. Trimming removed 3 bases at V and 7 bases at J, with 13 bases between. The CDR3 DNA follows: TGTGCCAGCAGTGAGGCAGGGCCGGGGCAGCCCCAGCATTTT. Protein product: CASSEAGPGQPQHF.

V gene TRBV2 combines with J gene TRBJ2-1, with D maybe TRBD1 (6 bases). The V end lost 8 bases, the J end lost 6 bases, and 23 bases lay between the germline ends. Germline lookup yields CDR1 SNHLY and CDR2 FYNNEI. The length of the CDR3 is 16 residues. This CDR3 reads CASYPSRATGSNEQFF. The CDR3 DNA reads as TGTGCCAGCTACCCTTCACGAGCCACAGGGTCCAATGAGCAGTTCTTC.

The genes are TRBV18 and TRBJ2-4; D is uncertain. With 3 bases removed from V and 8 bases from J, the gap between germline ends came to 11 bases. The CDR3 is made up of 13 amino acids. Germline CDR1 and CDR2: KGHSH and LQKENI. CDR3 coding DNA: TGTGCCAGCTCACCGGTGGGTTGGGACATTCAGTACTTC. It is translated as CASSPVGWDIQYF.

V and J are TRBV19 and TRBJ2-2, with D possibly matching TRBD1 (8 bases). V was trimmed by 9 bases and J by 6 bases, leaving 14 bases between them. Germline V CDR1 and CDR2: LNHDA, SQIVND (reference sequence). This CDR3 is built from 13 residues. The CDR3 loop is CASLQGGAGELFF. The DNA of the CDR3 is TGTGCCAGCCTACAGGGGGGGGCCGGGGAGCTGTTTTTT.

V usage is TRBV5-5 and J usage is TRBJ2-5; D perhaps matches TRBD2 (6 bases). Germline-derived CDR1 and CDR2 are SGHKS and YYEKEE (reference sequence). V dropped 0 bases and J dropped 5 bases, with 17 bases sitting between them. The CDR3 is made up of 16 amino acids. CDR3 nucleotide sequence: TGTGCCAGCAGCTTGGCATCGAGGGGCGGAGGGGAGACCCAGTACTTC. It specifies CASSLASRGGGETQYF.

The V and J genes are TRBV4-3 and TRBJ1-1; 7 nucleotides align to TRBD1. The CDR3 loop spans 16 amino acids. From germline, CDR1 is LGHNA and CDR2 YSLEER. V was pared by 4 bases and J by 6 bases, with 14 bases of the junction left unmatched. The CDR3 protein is CASSRDHRGPEPEAFF. The CDR3, as DNA: TGCGCCAGCAGCCGAGACCACAGGGGCCCCGAACCTGAAGCTTTCTTT.

V gene TRBV6-6 combines with J gene TRBJ2-3, with 7 bases that match TRBD2. CDR3 length: 15 residues. V lost 4 bases to trimming and J lost 0 bases; unmatched junction nucleotides: 4. Germline V gene lookup returns CDR1 MNHNY and CDR2 SVGAGI (reference sequence). CDR3 region: CASSSLAVSTDTQYF. The CDR3 nucleotides read TGTGCCAGCAGTTCTCTAGCGGTTAGCACAGATACGCAGTATTTT.